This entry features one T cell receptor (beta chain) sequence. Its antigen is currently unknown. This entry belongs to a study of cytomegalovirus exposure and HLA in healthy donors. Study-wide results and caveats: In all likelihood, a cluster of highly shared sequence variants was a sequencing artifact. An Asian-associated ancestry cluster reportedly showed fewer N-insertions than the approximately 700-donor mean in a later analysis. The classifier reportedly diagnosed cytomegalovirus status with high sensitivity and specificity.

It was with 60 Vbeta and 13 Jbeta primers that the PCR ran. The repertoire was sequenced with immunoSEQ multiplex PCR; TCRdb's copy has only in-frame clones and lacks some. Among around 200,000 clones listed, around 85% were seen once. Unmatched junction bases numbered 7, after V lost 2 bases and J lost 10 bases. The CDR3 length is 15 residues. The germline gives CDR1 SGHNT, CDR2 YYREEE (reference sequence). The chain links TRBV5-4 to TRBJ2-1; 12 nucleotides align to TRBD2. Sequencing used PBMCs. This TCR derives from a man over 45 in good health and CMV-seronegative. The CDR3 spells CASSFASGGAGEQFF. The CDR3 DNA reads TGTGCCAGCAGCTTCGCTAGCGGGGGGGCTGGGGAGCAGTTCTTC.